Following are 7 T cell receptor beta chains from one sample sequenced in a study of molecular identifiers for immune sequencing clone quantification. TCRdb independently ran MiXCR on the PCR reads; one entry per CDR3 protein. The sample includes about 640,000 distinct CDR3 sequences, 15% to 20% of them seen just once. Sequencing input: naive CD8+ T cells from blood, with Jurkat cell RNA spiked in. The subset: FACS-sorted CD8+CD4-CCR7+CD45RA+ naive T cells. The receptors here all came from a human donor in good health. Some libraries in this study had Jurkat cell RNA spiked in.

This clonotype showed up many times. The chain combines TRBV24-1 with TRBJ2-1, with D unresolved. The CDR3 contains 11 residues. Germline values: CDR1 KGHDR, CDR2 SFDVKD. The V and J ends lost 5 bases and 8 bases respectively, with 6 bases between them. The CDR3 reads CATSVGDEQFF. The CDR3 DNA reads TGTGCCACCAGTGTTGGAGATGAGCAGTTCTTC.

CDR3 DNA sequence: TGTGCCAGCAGCGGGACTCCCAATGAGCAGTTCTTC. Translated, it gives CASSGTPNEQFF. The rearrangement uses TRBV9 and TRBJ2-1; D perhaps matches TRBD2 (5 bases). This CDR3 is 12 amino acids long. CDR1 is SGDLS and CDR2 is YYNGEE in the germline V gene. The ends were cut back, 3 bases at V and 6 bases at J, with 7 bases in the middle.

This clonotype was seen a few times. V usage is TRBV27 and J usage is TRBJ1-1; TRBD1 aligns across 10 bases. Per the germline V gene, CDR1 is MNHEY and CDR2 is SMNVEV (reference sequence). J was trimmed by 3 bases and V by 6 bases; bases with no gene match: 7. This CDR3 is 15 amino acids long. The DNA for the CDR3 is TGTGCCAGCAGGAGGAGACAGGGGGCCGACACTGAAGCTTTCTTT. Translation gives CASRRRQGADTEAFF.

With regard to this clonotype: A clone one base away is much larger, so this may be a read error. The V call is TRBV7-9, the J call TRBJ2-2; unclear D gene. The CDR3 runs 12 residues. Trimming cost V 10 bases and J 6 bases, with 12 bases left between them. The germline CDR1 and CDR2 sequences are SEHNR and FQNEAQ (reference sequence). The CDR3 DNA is TGTGCCAATACGTTGGTAGCCGGGGAGCTGTTTTTT. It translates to CANTLVAGELFF.

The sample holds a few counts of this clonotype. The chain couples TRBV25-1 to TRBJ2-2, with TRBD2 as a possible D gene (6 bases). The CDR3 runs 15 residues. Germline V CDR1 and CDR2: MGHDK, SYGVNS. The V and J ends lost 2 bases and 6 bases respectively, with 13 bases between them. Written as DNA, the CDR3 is TGTGCCAGCAGTGAAGGATTTCTAGCGTCCGGGGAGCTGTTTTTT. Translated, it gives CASSEGFLASGELFF.

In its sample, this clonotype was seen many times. CDR3: CAVRWGSEAFF. CDR3 sequence (DNA): TGTGCCGTCCGCTGGGGGTCTGAAGCTTTCTTT. The rearrangement joins TRBV28 to TRBJ1-1; the D gene is possibly TRBD1 (5 bases). The length of the CDR3 is 11 residues. Germline CDR1 MDHEN, CDR2 SYDVKM. Deletions cut 11 bases from V and 6 bases from J, with 13 bases between. The complete variable domain, with remaining parts taken from reference TRBV28 and TRBJ1-1, reads DVKVTQSSRYLVKRTGEKVFLECVQDMDHENMFWYRQDPGLGLRLIYFSYDVKMKEKGDIPEGYSVSREKKERFSLILESASTNQTSMYLCAVRWGSEAFFGQGTRLTVV.

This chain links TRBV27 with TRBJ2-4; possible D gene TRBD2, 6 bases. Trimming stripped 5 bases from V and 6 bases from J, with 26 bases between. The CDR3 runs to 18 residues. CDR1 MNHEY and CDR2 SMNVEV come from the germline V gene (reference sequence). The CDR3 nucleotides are TGTGCCAGCAGTCCCCTGGGCAGGGAGGATCTTTTGGGAAACATTCAGTACTTC. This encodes CASSPLGREDLLGNIQYF.